The present entry profiles one TCR beta chain with its context. Its antigen is undetermined. Indicated time point: patch test 2, 6 weeks after DPC sensitization. Treatment noted: therapeutic diphenylcyclopropenone sensitization with weekly scalp DPC. Prior to application of each patch test, blood was drawn. This record belongs to a study of human T cells and chemical hapten exposure. Study-level information: Upper back patch tests used 0.01% DPC, scored after 6 days. Study-wide findings and caveats: After DPC sensitization, TCRs above 1 in 1000 frequency showed no change.

From germline, CDR1 is DFQATT and CDR2 SNEGSKA (reference sequence). This CDR3 spans 13 amino acids. V dropped 1 base and J dropped 6 bases, with 11 bases sitting between them. TCRdb re-called the RACE reads with MiXCR, one entry per CDR3 protein. Counted here are some 350,000 distinct CDR3 sequences, about 6% occurring once; the ten biggest clones make up around 6.1%. The specimen was whole blood, collected in connection with sensitization to the hapten diphenylcyclopropenone (DPC). The origin of this receptor is a woman younger than 30 with alopecia areata. Some clones in this sample may be carry-over from other donors' samples. The chain recombines TRBV20-1 with TRBJ2-3; tentatively, D is TRBD2 (6 bases). Written as DNA, the CDR3 is TGCAGTGCTAGAGGGGACTTCCCGGATACGCAGTATTTT. Translated, it gives CSARGDFPDTQYF.